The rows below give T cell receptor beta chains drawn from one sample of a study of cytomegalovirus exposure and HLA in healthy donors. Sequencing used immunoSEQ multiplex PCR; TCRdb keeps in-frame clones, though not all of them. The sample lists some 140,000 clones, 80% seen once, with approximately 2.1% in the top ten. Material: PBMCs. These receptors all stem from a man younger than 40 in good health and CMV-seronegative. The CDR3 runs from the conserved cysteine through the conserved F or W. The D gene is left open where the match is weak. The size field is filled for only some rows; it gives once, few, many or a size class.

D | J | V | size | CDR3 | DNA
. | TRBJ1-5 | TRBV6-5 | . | CASSYAYMQPQHF | TGTGCCAGCAGTTACGCATACATGCAGCCCCAGCATTTT
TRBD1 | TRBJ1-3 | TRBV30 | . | CAWTHGQGAGNTIYF | TGTGCCTGGACCCACGGACAGGGGGCTGGAAACACCATATATTTT
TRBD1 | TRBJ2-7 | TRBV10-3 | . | CAILNPGTGSYEQYF | TGTGCCATTCTTAATCCCGGGACAGGGTCCTACGAGCAGTACTTC
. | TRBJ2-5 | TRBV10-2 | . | CASSELRGLIQETQYF | TGCGCCAGCAGTGAGCTTCGGGGACTTATACAAGAGACCCAGTACTTC
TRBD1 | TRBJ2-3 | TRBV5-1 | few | CASSPGQGLRDTQYF | TGCGCCAGCAGCCCCGGACAGGGGCTGAGAGATACGCAGTATTTT
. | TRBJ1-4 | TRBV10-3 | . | CATARTGEKLFF | TGTGCCACCGCCCGCACAGGGGAAAAACTGTTTTTT
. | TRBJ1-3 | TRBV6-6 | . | CASSHWGRAGNTIYF | TGTGCCAGCAGCCACTGGGGGCGGGCTGGAAACACCATATATTTT
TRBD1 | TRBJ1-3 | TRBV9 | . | CASSVATGVSSGNTIYF | TGTGCCAGCAGCGTAGCTACAGGGGTGAGCTCTGGAAACACCATATATTTT
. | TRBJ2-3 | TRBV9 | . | CASSDRRTDTQYF | TGTGCCAGCAGCGACCGGAGGACAGATACGCAGTATTTT
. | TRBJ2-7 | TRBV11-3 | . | CASSLEGSSYEQYF | TGTGCCAGCAGCTTAGAGGGCTCCTCCTACGAGCAGTACTTC
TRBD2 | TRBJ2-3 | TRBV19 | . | CASSIQRGSTDTQYF | TGTGCCAGTAGTATCCAGCGGGGGAGCACAGATACGCAGTATTTT
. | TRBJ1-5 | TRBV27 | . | CASSLRADYSNQPQHF | TGTGCCAGCAGTTTACGGGCGGACTATAGCAATCAGCCCCAGCATTTT
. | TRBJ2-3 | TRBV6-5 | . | CASSYLKDYPDTQYF | TGTGCCAGCAGTTACCTTAAGGACTATCCAGATACGCAGTATTTT
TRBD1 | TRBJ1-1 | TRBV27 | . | CASRLTGGTEAFF | TGTGCCAGCAGACTTACAGGGGGCACTGAAGCTTTCTTT
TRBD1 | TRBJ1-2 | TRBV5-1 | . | CASSLGQGDGYTF | TGCGCCAGCAGCTTGGGACAGGGGGATGGCTACACCTTC
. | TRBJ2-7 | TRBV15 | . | CATSRDINDEQYF | TGTGCCACCAGCAGAGATATTAATGACGAGCAGTACTTC
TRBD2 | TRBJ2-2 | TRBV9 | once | CASSAILAGNTGELFF | TGTGCCAGCAGCGCGATACTAGCGGGGAACACCGGGGAGCTGTTTTTT
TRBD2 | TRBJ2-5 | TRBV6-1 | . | CASTWTSGKETQYF | TGTGCCAGCACTTGGACTAGCGGGAAAGAGACCCAGTACTTC
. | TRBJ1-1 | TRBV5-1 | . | CASSPGGTATEAFF | TGCGCCAGCAGCCCGGGGGGGACGGCCACTGAAGCTTTCTTT
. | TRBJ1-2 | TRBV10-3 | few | CAISGGGGYTF | TGTGCCATCAGTGGGGGAGGTGGCTACACCTTC
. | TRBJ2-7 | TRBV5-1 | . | CASSFVSYEQYF | TGCGCCAGCAGCTTCGTCTCCTACGAGCAGTACTTC
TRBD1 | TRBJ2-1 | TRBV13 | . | CASSTRTGGVEQFF | TGTGCCAGCAGCACCCGGACAGGGGGAGTTGAGCAGTTCTTC
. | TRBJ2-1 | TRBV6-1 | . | CASSVAGLGPSSYNEQFF | TGTGCCAGCAGTGTGGCCGGTCTGGGGCCTAGCTCCTACAATGAGCAGTTCTTC